The 27 T cell receptor beta chains reported below all come from one sample, sequenced in a study of blood T cell repertoires in COVID-19. Profiling relied on immunoSEQ multiplex PCR, and the TCRdb table lists in-frame clones only, not all of them. This sample has around 230,000 clones, with 88% found just once. The sequenced sample was PBMCs or T cells enriched from blood (not recorded which). The receptors were gathered from a woman aged 25 to 45 who had recovered from COVID-19.

This clone has a handful of counts. The rearrangement uses TRBV4-3 and TRBJ1-1, with 10 bases lining up with TRBD1. Germline V gene sequence: CDR1 LGHNA, CDR2 YSLEER. The CDR3 is 14 residues long. V lost 6 bases and J lost 5; bases outside the gene matches: 6. This chain's CDR3 is CASSLDRGETEAFF. The CDR3 coding sequence is TGCGCCAGCAGTCTGGACAGGGGGGAAACTGAAGCTTTCTTT.

A note on this clone: The same CDR3 also results from other DNA sequences found in this sample. This chain links TRBV7-9 with TRBJ1-1, with D hard to call. The CDR3 is 13 amino acids. The V and J ends lost 3 bases and 5 bases respectively, with 10 bases between them. The V gene's germline CDR1 is SEHNR and CDR2 FQNEAQ (reference sequence). The CDR3 bases are TGTGCCAGCAGCTTGCGGGAGAATACTGAAGCTTTCTTT. As protein: CASSLRENTEAFF. The full variable domain, completed using reference TRBV7-9 and TRBJ1-1, is DTGVSQNPRHKITKRGQNVTFRCDPISEHNRLYWYRQTLGQGPEFLTYFQNEAQLEKSRLLSDRFSAERPKGSFSTLEIQRTEQGDSAMYLCASSLRENTEAFFGQGTRLTVV.

The chain links TRBV27 to TRBJ2-7; D perhaps matches TRBD1 (6 bases). The CDR3 totals 16 residues. Germline values: CDR1 MNHEY, CDR2 SMNVEV (reference sequence). The ends were cut back, 5 bases at V and 4 bases at J, with 21 bases in the middle. The CDR3 nucleotides read TGTGCCAGCAGTGACCATAACAGGGTCCGCATGTACGAGCAGTACTTC. This gives the protein CASSDHNRVRMYEQYF.

The rearrangement joins TRBV5-1 to TRBJ1-1; 11 positions agree with TRBD1. This CDR3 contains 15 residues. Losses at the gene ends were 4 bases for V and 1 base for J; bases not matched to a gene: 3. Germline V gene lookup returns CDR1 SGHRS and CDR2 YFSETQ. The CDR3 is CASSIGQGANTEAFF. The CDR3 DNA follows: TGCGCCAGCAGCATTGGACAGGGGGCGAACACTGAAGCTTTCTTT.

The rearrangement uses TRBV21-1 and TRBJ1-1; the table names TRBD1, a call not compared with the DNA. TRBV21-1 is deemed a pseudogene. The CDR3 consists of 20 residues. As DNA, the CDR3 is TGTGCCAGCAGCAAACCCTACCCGCCGGACAGGGACCCGACGGACACTGAAGCTTTCTTT. Residues: CASSKPYPPDRDPTDTEAFF.

The CDR3 region is CASSIPGQVSQETQYF. Written as DNA, the CDR3 is TGTGCCAGTAGTATCCCGGGACAGGTCTCTCAAGAGACCCAGTACTTC. The V call is TRBV19, the J call TRBJ2-5, with TRBD1 matching 8 bases. Trimming took 3 bases from V and 2 from J; bases not matched to a gene: 8. In germline, CDR1 is LNHDA, CDR2 SQIVND (reference sequence). This CDR3 has 16 amino acids. Looking up the rest from reference TRBV19 and TRBJ2-5 gives the full variable domain: DGGITQSPKYLFRKEGQNVTLSCEQNLNHDAMYWYRQDPGQGLRLIYYSQIVNDFQKGDIAEGYSVSREKKESFPLTVTSAQKNPTAFYLCASSIPGQVSQETQYFGPGTRLLVL.

V usage is TRBV7-9 and J usage is TRBJ1-6; 8 nucleotides match TRBD1. The germline CDR1 and CDR2 sequences are SEHNR and FQNEAQ (reference sequence). Trimming took 7 bases from V and 5 from J; bases not matched to a gene: 4. This CDR3 is built from 14 residues. CDR3 coding DNA: TGTGCCAGCACCGTGGACAGGGATAATTCACCCCTCCACTTT. Protein: CASTVDRDNSPLHF.

The J gene is TRBJ2-3, the V gene TRBV9; TRBD1 aligns across 7 bases. The CDR3 extends over 15 amino acids. Unmatched junction bases numbered 8, after V lost 4 bases and J lost 3 bases. Germline V CDR1 and CDR2: SGDLS, YYNGEE. CDR3 DNA: TGTGCCAGCAGCAGGAGAACAGGGGATACAGATACGCAGTATTTT. Its translation is CASSRRTGDTDTQYF. Looking up the rest from reference TRBV9 and TRBJ2-3 gives the full variable domain: DSGVTQTPKHLITATGQRVTLRCSPRSGDLSVYWYQQSLDQGLQFLIQYYNGEERAKGNILERFSAQQFPDLHSELNLSSLELGDSALYFCASSRRTGDTDTQYFGPGTRLTVL.

The chain combines TRBV14 with TRBJ2-1; tentatively, D is TRBD2 (7 bases). The length of the CDR3 is 15 residues. In germline, CDR1 is SGHDN, CDR2 FVKESK. Trimming left V 3 bases short and J 4 bases short, with 13 bases between. The CDR3 DNA reads as TGTGCCAGCAGCCAGTCCGGGGGGCTATACAATGAGCAGTTCTTC. It translates to CASSQSGGLYNEQFF.

The rearrangement links TRBV25-1 to TRBJ1-6; 10 bases line up with TRBD1. The CDR3 extends over 14 amino acids. J lost 10 bases, V lost 5 bases, and 5 bases had no gene match. CDR1 MGHDK and CDR2 SYGVNS come from the germline V gene. The DNA of the CDR3 is TGTGCCAGCAGTACGACAGGGGGCTGGTCACCCCTCCACTTT. Translating it yields CASSTTGGWSPLHF.

This clone has just a few counts. The V gene is TRBV5-5, the J gene TRBJ2-3; D possibly corresponds to TRBD1 (5 bases). V lost 0 bases and J lost 2, with 16 bases in between. This CDR3 region has 17 residues. Germline values: CDR1 SGHKS, CDR2 YYEKEE (reference sequence). DNA of the CDR3: TGTGCCAGCAGCTTGGATAGACAGCGCCTATTCACAGATACGCAGTATTTT. Amino acids: CASSLDRQRLFTDTQYF.

The chain couples TRBV6-2 or TRBV6-3 to TRBJ2-3; D ambiguous. CDR3 length: 13 amino acids. CDR1 and CDR2 (germline): MNHEY, SVGEGT. V lost 2 bases and J 2 bases, leaving 5 bases between the germline ends. In DNA, the CDR3 is TGTGCCAGCAGTTACAGAGACACAGATACGCAGTATTTT. It codes for CASSYRDTDTQYF.

The chain employs TRBV3-1 (or the pseudogene TRBV3-2) and TRBJ2-5, with a weak D call TRBD2 (5 bases). The V gene's germline CDR1 is LGHDT and CDR2 YNNKEL (reference sequence). The CDR3 runs 14 residues. Trimming cost V 4 bases and J 2 bases, with 11 bases left between them. The DNA of the CDR3 is TGTGCCAGCAGCCCTCTCGGGATTCAAGAGACCCAGTACTTC. This codes for CASSPLGIQETQYF.

The table lists this clone with a count of one. The chain has TRBV3-1 (or the pseudogene TRBV3-2) and TRBJ1-3; D is unclear. CDR1 and CDR2 (germline): LGHDT, YNNKEL (reference sequence). The CDR3 length is 16 residues. Trimming took off 0 bases at V and 0 bases at J, with 9 bases between the two ends. The CDR3 is CASSQEAGSSGNTIYF. The DNA for the CDR3 is TGTGCCAGCAGCCAAGAGGCAGGAAGCTCTGGAAACACCATATATTTT.

This chain uses TRBV10-3 with TRBJ2-7; 10 nucleotides line up with TRBD1. Trimming removed 6 bases from V and 3 bases from J; junction bases left unmatched: 2. CDR3 length: 13 residues. The germline CDR1 and CDR2 sequences are ENHRY and SYGVKD. The CDR3: CAIRGDRGYEQYF. The CDR3 coding sequence is TGTGCCATCAGAGGGGACAGGGGCTACGAGCAGTACTTC.

The V gene is TRBV5-4, the J gene TRBJ1-4; the match to TRBD1 covers 7 bases. The CDR3 covers 15 residues. With V trimmed by 3 bases and J by 6 bases, 8 bases remained unmatched. From germline, CDR1 is SGHNT and CDR2 YYREEE (reference sequence). CDR3 residues: CASSSNRGRDEKLFF. The CDR3 region has the DNA TGTGCCAGCAGCTCAAACAGGGGCAGAGATGAAAAACTGTTTTTT.

J is TRBJ1-6 and V is TRBV6-2 or TRBV6-3, with D tentatively TRBD1 (6 bases). Germline V lookup: CDR1 MNHEY, CDR2 SVGEGT. The V end was cut by 4 bases, the J end by 6 bases, with 13 bases between. CDR3 size: 15 residues. CDR3 residues: CASSWTEAGNSPLHF. CDR3 nucleotide sequence: TGTGCCAGCAGTTGGACAGAGGCCGGTAATTCACCCCTCCACTTT.

The CDR3 here is CASSQVSGGGDGTDTQYF. CDR3 sequence (DNA): TGCGCCAGCAGCCAAGTTAGCGGGGGGGGAGACGGCACAGATACGCAGTATTTT. The J gene is TRBJ2-3, the V gene TRBV4-3; 11 nucleotides match TRBD2. The CDR3 consists of 18 residues. Germline values: CDR1 LGHNA, CDR2 YSLEER. The V segment lost 1 base and the J segment 1 base; nucleotides outside the gene matches: 7.

The V gene is TRBV5-1, the J gene TRBJ1-1; D possibly corresponds to TRBD1 (6 bases). Deletions cut 6 bases from V and 1 base from J, with 13 bases between. Germline V gene data show CDR1 as SGHRS and CDR2 as YFSETQ. The CDR3 loop spans 14 amino acids. CDR3 loop: CASTPGHQNTEAFF. The CDR3, as DNA: TGCGCCAGCACACCGGGACACCAGAACACTGAAGCTTTCTTT.

This chain connects TRBV18 to TRBJ2-7; D might be TRBD1 (7 bases). Germline CDR1 reads KGHSH; CDR2 reads LQKENI. The ends were cut back, 2 bases at V and 0 bases at J, with 11 bases in the middle. The CDR3 consists of 15 residues. The CDR3 nucleotides read TGTGCCAGCTCACCAATCCAGGGGGGCTCCTACGAGCAGTACTTC. It is translated as CASSPIQGGSYEQYF.

The sample holds a few counts of this clone. V gene TRBV7-8 combines with J gene TRBJ2-7; TRBD2 matches at 13 bases. The length of the CDR3 is 15 residues. The ends lost 3 bases at V and 4 bases at J; junction bases unmatched: 3. From germline, CDR1 is SGHVS and CDR2 FQNEAQ. CDR3 in DNA: TGTGCCAGCAGCTTGACTAGCGGGGGGAAGTACGAGCAGTACTTC. This codes for CASSLTSGGKYEQYF.

This chain connects TRBV4-3 to TRBJ1-1; D may be TRBD1 (5 bases). The CDR3 extends over 15 amino acids. Germline values: CDR1 LGHNA, CDR2 YSLEER. With 6 bases removed from V and 4 bases from J, the gap between germline ends came to 18 bases. The DNA for the CDR3 is TGCGCCAGCAGTTTCAAGAGCGGGGACGGCACTGAAGCTTTCTTT. As protein: CASSFKSGDGTEAFF.

This clone was seen only a few times. V gene TRBV4-3 combines with J gene TRBJ2-7; weak D call: TRBD2 (5 bases). CDR3 size: 16 residues. V lost 0 bases and J 5 bases, leaving 17 bases between the germline ends. Germline-derived CDR1 and CDR2 are LGHNA and YSLEER. The CDR3 sequence is CASSQETLAPWDEQYF. The CDR3 nucleotides are TGCGCCAGCAGCCAAGAAACCCTAGCCCCGTGGGACGAGCAGTACTTC.

V is TRBV19 and J is TRBJ2-1, with 11 nucleotides matching TRBD2. Germline CDR1 LNHDA, CDR2 SQIVND (reference sequence). This CDR3 is built from 15 residues. With V trimmed by 6 bases and J by 4 bases, 5 bases remained unmatched. CDR3: CASRPGLAVYNEQFF. In DNA form, the CDR3 reads TGTGCCAGTAGGCCGGGACTAGCGGTTTACAATGAGCAGTTCTTC.

The rearrangement joins TRBV6-2 or TRBV6-3 to TRBJ1-1, with D unclear. Trimming removed 2 bases from V and 3 bases from J, with 4 bases in between. The CDR3 covers 12 residues. Germline V gives CDR1 MNHEY, CDR2 SVGEGT. The CDR3, as DNA: TGTGCCAGCAGTTACATAGACACTGAAGCTTTCTTT. Translation: CASSYIDTEAFF.

This chain connects TRBV2 to TRBJ1-5, with TRBD1 matching over 7 bases. CDR1 and CDR2 from the germline V gene are SNHLY and FYNNEI. This CDR3 contains 16 residues. The V segment lost 3 bases and the J segment 3 bases; nucleotides outside the gene matches: 8. For the CDR3, the DNA is TGTGCCAGCAGTGATACGACAGGGATAAACAATCAGCCCCAGCATTTT. Encoded protein: CASSDTTGINNQPQHF.

This chain links TRBV5-1 with TRBJ1-1; perhaps TRBD1 as D (6 bases). CDR3 length: 17 amino acids. Trimming left V 5 bases short and J 0 bases short, with 20 bases between. Per the germline V gene, CDR1 is SGHRS and CDR2 is YFSETQ. CDR3 nucleotide sequence: TGCGCCAGCAGTCCGTCGGACCGGACAGACATGAACACTGAAGCTTTCTTT. Translating gives CASSPSDRTDMNTEAFF.